A few counts support the clone carrying this TCR beta chain. This entry comes from a study of T-cell reconstitution after alpha-beta-depleted transplantation in children. Unmatched junction bases numbered 12, after V lost 6 bases and J lost 6 bases. The length of the CDR3 is 16 residues. Germline CDR1 reads MDHEN; CDR2 reads SYDVKM. Library preparation (for TCRbeta) was performed with unique molecular identifiers. MiXCR was run by TCRdb on the PCR reads, yielding one entry per CDR3 protein. Here the sample spans some 390,000 distinct CDR3 sequences, 20% being singletons. The input for sequencing was PBMCs from the stem cell graft donor, taken from the stem cell graft. This receptor was taken from a human donor who donated a stem cell graft to a child with acute myeloid leukemia. V gene TRBV28 combines with J gene TRBJ2-3; 10 positions match TRBD1. For the CDR3, the DNA is TGTGCCAGCAGGAAAATGGGACAGGGGATTGAGGATACGCAGTATTTT. Its protein is CASRKMGQGIEDTQYF.